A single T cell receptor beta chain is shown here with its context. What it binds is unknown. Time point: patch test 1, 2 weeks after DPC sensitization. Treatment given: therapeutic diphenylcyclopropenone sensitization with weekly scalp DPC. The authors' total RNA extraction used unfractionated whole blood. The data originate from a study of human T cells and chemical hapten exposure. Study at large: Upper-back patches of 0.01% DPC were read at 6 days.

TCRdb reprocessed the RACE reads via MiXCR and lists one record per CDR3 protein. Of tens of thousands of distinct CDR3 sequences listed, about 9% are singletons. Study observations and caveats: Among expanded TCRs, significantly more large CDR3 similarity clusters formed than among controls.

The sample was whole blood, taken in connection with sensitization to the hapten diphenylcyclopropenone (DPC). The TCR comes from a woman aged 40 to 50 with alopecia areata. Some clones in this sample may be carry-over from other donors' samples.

This CDR3 reads CASSPSGGGTQPQHF. The DNA for the CDR3 is TGCGCCAGCAGCCCCAGCGGGGGAGGGACTCAGCCCCAGCATTTT. This chain connects TRBV5-1 to TRBJ1-5, with a tentative D call TRBD1 (5 bases). The CDR3 has 15 residues. Germline CDR1 reads SGHRS; CDR2 reads YFSETQ. V shed 4 bases and J shed 6 bases, with 17 bases lying between them.